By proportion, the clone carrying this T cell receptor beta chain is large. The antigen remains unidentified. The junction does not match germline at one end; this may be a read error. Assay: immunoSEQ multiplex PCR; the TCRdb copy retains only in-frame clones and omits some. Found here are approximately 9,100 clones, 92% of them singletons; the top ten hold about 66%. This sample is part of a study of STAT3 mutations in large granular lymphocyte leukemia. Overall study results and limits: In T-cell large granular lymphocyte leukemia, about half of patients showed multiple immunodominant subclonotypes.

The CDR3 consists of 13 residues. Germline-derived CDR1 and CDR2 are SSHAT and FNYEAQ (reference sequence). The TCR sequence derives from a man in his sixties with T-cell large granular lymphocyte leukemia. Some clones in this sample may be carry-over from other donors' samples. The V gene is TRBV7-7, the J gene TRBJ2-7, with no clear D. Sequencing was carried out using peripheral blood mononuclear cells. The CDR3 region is CASSLEERHEQYF. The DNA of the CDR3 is TGTGCTAGCAGCTTAGAGGAGCGCCACGAGCAGTACTTC.